This passage covers 4 T cell receptor beta chains from one sample sequenced in a study of identical twins. TCRdb re-analysed the 5' RACE reads in MiXCR, keeping a single row per CDR3 protein. Found here are about 720,000 distinct CDR3 sequences, roughly 20% of them singletons; the top ten hold about an eighth. These same data were also listed under a study on T cells expressing NK-cell markers.

The sequenced sample consisted of PBMCs. The receptor source for this set is a woman in her late teens or twenties in good health.

This chain joins TRBV12-3 or TRBV12-4 and TRBJ2-1, with D perhaps given as TRBD1 or TRBD2 (7 bases each). V lost 3 bases and J lost 10, with 16 bases in between. This CDR3 has 14 residues. The CDR3 is CASSFRGKRGEQFF. The CDR3 DNA is TGTGCCAGCAGTTTCAGGGGGAAGCGGGGCGAGCAGTTCTTC.

This chain uses TRBV29-1 with TRBJ1-1; a possible D gene is TRBD1 (6 bases). V shed 0 bases and J shed 8 bases, with 13 bases lying between them. This CDR3 is built from 13 residues. Germline values: CDR1 SQVTM, CDR2 ANQGSEA. CDR3 DNA: TGCAGCGTTGAAGAGACAGGTCAAGGGGAAGCTTTCTTT. Translation gives CSVEETGQGEAFF. The full variable domain, in which reference TRBV29-1 and TRBJ1-1 provide the parts outside the CDR3, is SAVISQKPSRDICQRGTSLTIQCQVDSQVTMMFWYRQQPGQSLTLIATANQGSEATYESGFVIDKFPISRPNLTFSTLTVSNMSPEDSSIYLCSVEETGQGEAFFGQGTRLTVV.

This chain connects TRBV19 to TRBJ1-1; D is possibly TRBD1 (5 bases). Between the trimmed V and J ends, which lost 4 bases and 1 base, there was a span of 7 bases. Germline loops: CDR1 LNHDA, CDR2 SQIVND (reference sequence). The CDR3 has 13 amino acids. The CDR3: CASSRGQNTEAFF. CDR3 bases: TGTGCCAGTAGTAGAGGACAGAACACTGAAGCTTTCTTT.

J is TRBJ1-1 and V is TRBV7-2; D remains unclear. In germline, CDR1 is SGHTA, CDR2 FQGNSA. CDR3 length equals 15 residues. V was shortened by 5 bases and J by 0 bases, with 13 bases between the two germline ends. The CDR3: CASSGVGVMNTEAFF. The CDR3 coding sequence is TGTGCCAGCAGCGGCGTAGGAGTTATGAACACTGAAGCTTTCTTT.